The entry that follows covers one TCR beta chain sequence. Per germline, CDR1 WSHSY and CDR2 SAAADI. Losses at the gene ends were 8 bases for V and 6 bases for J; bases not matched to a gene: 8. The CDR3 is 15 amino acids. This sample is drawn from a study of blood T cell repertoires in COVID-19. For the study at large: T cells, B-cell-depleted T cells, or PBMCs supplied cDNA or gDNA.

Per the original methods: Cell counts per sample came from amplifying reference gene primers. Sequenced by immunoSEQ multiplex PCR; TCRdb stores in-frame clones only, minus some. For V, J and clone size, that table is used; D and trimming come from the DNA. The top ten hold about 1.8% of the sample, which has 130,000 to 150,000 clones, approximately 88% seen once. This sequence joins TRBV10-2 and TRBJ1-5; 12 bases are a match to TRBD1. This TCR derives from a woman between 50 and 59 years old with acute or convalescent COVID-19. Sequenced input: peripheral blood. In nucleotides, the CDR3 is TGCGCCAGCGACTCCGGGACAGGGGGCCTTCAGCCCCAGCATTTT. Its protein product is CASDSGTGGLQPQHF.